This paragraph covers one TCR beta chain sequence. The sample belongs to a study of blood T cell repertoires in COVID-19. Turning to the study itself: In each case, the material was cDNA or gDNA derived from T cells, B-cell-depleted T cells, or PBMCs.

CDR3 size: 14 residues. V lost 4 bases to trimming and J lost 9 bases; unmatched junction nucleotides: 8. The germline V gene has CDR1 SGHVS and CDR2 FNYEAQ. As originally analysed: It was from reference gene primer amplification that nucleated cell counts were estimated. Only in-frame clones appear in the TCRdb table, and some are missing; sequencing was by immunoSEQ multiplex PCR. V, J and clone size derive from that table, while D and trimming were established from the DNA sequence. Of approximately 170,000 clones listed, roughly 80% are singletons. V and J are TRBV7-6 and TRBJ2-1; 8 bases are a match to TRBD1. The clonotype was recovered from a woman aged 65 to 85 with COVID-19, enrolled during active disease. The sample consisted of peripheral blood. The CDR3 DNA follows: TGTGCCAGCAGCTATAGCGACAGGGGAACTGAGCAGTTCTTC. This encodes CASSYSDRGTEQFF.